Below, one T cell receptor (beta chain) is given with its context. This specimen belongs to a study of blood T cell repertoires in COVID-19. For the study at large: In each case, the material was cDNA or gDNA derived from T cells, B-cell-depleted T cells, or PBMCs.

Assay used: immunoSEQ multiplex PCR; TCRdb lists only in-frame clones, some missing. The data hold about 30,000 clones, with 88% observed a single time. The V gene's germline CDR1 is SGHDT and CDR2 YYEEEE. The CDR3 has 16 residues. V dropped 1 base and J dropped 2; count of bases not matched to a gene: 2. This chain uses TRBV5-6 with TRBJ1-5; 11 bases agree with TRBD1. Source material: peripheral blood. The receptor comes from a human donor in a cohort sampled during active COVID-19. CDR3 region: CASSLKGQGGNQPQHF. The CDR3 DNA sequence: TGTGCCAGCAGCTTGAAGGGACAGGGGGGCAATCAGCCCCAGCATTTT.